Listed below are T cell receptor beta chains from one sample, sequenced in a study of T cell repertoires in cytomegalovirus infection. MiXCR was run by TCRdb on the reads, yielding one entry per CDR3 protein. Among 900,000 to 950,000 distinct CDR3 sequences listed, approximately 32% were seen once. No antigen is known for these receptors. Sequences were derived from cultured CD8+ T cells from PBMCs, sampled from culture after CMV antigen stimulation. All receptors derive from a human donor in good health (CMV status not recorded). Some clones in this sample may be carry-over from other donors' samples. Both conserved end residues are part of each CDR3. Each record gives: V gene, J gene, D gene, CDR3 protein. A D gene is named only where the DNA matches it firmly.

>TRBV6-6|TRBJ1-2|-
CANSYPYRREDGYTF
>TRBV7-2|TRBJ2-5|-
CASSFTEETQYF
>TRBV4-1|TRBJ2-1|TRBD1
CASSQPGQDNEQFF
>TRBV6-1|TRBJ2-2|-
CASWGNGGLNTGELFF
>TRBV6-1|TRBJ2-3|-
CASKDRHSDTQYF
>TRBV24-1|TRBJ2-1|-
CATSDSGFEQFF
>TRBV12-3/TRBV12-4|TRBJ2-7|-
CASSPGPTEQYF
>TRBV7-8|TRBJ2-2|-
CASSLNPIGYTGELFF
>TRBV7-9|TRBJ2-2|-
CASSLAWARGPLGELFF
>TRBV27|TRBJ2-2|-
CASRAHQGMDTGELFF
>TRBV7-9|TRBJ2-7|TRBD1
CASSPDRGLYEQYF
>TRBV7-9|TRBJ1-4|-
CASSRSNEKLFF
>TRBV29-1|TRBJ1-2|TRBD1
CSAPTGAGSYTF
>TRBV27|TRBJ2-5|-
CASSFSEETTQYF
>TRBV7-8|TRBJ1-2|TRBD1
CASSLNWGTAAERYGYTF
>TRBV6-5|TRBJ2-2|-
CASSYGTDYLNTGELFF
>TRBV29-1|TRBJ2-7|-
CSVPLGGPTYEQYF
>TRBV12-3/TRBV12-4|TRBJ1-5|-
CASSLAEIGPGQHF
>TRBV7-3|TRBJ2-3|-
CASSSTSSYTDTQYF
>TRBV7-9|TRBJ1-2|-
CASSLATRPYGYTF
>TRBV5-1|TRBJ2-1|TRBD1
CASRTDRGKNEQFF
>TRBV7-2|TRBJ2-1|-
CASSPRGASSYNEQFF
>TRBV7-6|TRBJ1-2|-
CASSPTQSSNYGYTF
>TRBV19|TRBJ1-1|-
CASSMPGPEAFF
>TRBV6-1|TRBJ1-2|TRBD1
CASSGPGQGLEGYTF
>TRBV7-9|TRBJ1-2|-
CASSLVRRDGYTF
>TRBV12-3/TRBV12-4|TRBJ2-3|TRBD1
CASSSGTGELDTQYF
>TRBV27|TRBJ2-1|TRBD1
CASIGQGAYNEQFF
>TRBV2|TRBJ1-1|-
CASLYRREAEAFF
>TRBV2|TRBJ2-3|TRBD2
CASSGSSGATDTQYF
>TRBV27|TRBJ2-2|-
CASSLGGAGAGELFF
>TRBV5-6|TRBJ1-5|-
CASSFFTQPQHF
>TRBV20-1|TRBJ2-3|TRBD2
CSARERGGTDTQYF
>TRBV19|TRBJ1-2|TRBD1
CASRGWDRESGYTF
>TRBV7-4|TRBJ1-5|TRBD1
CASSSGQGGNNQPQHF
>TRBV29-1|TRBJ2-1|TRBD2
CTMGGGVGNNEQFF
>TRBV6-1|TRBJ1-2|-
CASTGLRGYTF
>TRBV6-6|TRBJ2-3|TRBD1
CASSTGTGYADTQYF
>TRBV6-2/TRBV6-3|TRBJ1-5|-
CASSWQLVNQPQHF
>TRBV15|TRBJ2-1|-
CATSRVSSSYNEQFF
>TRBV7-9|TRBJ1-5|-
CASSRDDQPQHF
>TRBV7-2|TRBJ2-5|-
CASSLYGSRGEETQYF
>TRBV14|TRBJ1-4|-
CASSLVGHTNEKLFF
>TRBV6-2/TRBV6-3|TRBJ1-1|-
CASSYYGTTNTEAFF
>TRBV27|TRBJ1-1|-
CASSLIGGMNTEAFF